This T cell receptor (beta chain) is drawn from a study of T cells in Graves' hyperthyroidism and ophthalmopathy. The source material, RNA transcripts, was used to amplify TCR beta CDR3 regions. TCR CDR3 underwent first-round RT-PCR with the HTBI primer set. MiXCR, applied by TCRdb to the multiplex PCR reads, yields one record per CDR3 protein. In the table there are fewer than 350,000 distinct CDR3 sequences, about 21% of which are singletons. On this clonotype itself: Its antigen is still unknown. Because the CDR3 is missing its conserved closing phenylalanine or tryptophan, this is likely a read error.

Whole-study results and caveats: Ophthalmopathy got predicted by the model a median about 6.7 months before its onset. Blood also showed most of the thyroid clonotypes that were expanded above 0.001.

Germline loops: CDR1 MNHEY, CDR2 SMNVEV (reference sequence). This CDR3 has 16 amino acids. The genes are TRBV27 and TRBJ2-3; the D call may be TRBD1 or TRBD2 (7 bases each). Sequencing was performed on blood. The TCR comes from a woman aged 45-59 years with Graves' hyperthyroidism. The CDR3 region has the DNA TGTGCCACCAGTGAACCCCGACAGGGAGGGACAGATACGCAGTATTCT. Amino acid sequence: CATSEPRQGGTDTQYS.